One and the same sample provided the 27 T cell receptor beta chains below, sequenced in a study of blood T cells in healthy people across ages (dated by TCRdb to between 2015 and 2017). Library method: 5' RACE. Instrument on record: Illumina HiSeq 2500. A second PCR of roughly 6 to 12 cycles was run with a J-beta primer mix and a sample-barcoded 5' primer. The raw public reads went through TCRdb reprocessing: fastp at Q25, MiXCR clone calling, in-frame beta chains kept. CDR3 protein sequences are deduplicated, and each keeps its most common genes and DNA. Across this sample there are a few hundred thousand distinct CDR3 sequences, with about a quarter seen only once. Of the sample, 3.6% is held by the ten largest clones. This same sample was also taken into another study, of T cells of mothers and their children.

The sequenced material came from blood. The receptors originated from a boy between 2 and 10 years old in good health.

V gene TRBV29-1 combines with J gene TRBJ2-7; D is uncertain. From germline, CDR1 is SQVTM and CDR2 ANQGSEA. The CDR3 covers 10 residues. V lost 4 bases, J lost 3 bases, and 4 bases lay in between. CDR3 in amino acids: CSVASYEQYF. DNA for the CDR3: TGCAGCGTTGCCAGCTACGAGCAGTACTTC.

The chain recombines TRBV12-5 with TRBJ1-1; tentative D call: TRBD1 (6 bases). This CDR3 comprises 14 residues. From germline, CDR1 is LGHNT and CDR2 FRNRAP. V dropped 3 bases and J dropped 12 bases, with 20 bases sitting between them. Written as DNA, the CDR3 is TGTGCTAGTGGTTTACAGGGAAGGCAAATCGAAACTTTCTTT. Residues: CASGLQGRQIETFF.

The gene calls are TRBV25-1 and TRBJ2-3; no clear D gene. V was shortened by 5 bases and J by 6 bases, with 6 bases between the two germline ends. The CDR3 has 11 amino acids. Germline assignment: CDR1 MGHDK and CDR2 SYGVNS. The CDR3 coding sequence is TGTGCCAGCAGTAGGATTGATACGCAGTATTTT. This encodes CASSRIDTQYF.

This rearrangement joins TRBV12-3 or TRBV12-4 to TRBJ2-3; D not resolved. Trimming left V 3 bases short and J 5 bases short, with 6 bases between. The CDR3 is 12 amino acids. The CDR3 spells CASSFRRDTQYF. CDR3 nucleotides: TGTGCCAGCAGTTTTCGGCGAGATACGCAGTATTTT.

The genes are TRBV12-5 and TRBJ2-7; 7 bases align to TRBD1. Germline loops: CDR1 LGHNT, CDR2 FRNRAP. The V gene end was trimmed by 6 bases and the J gene end by 5 bases; junction bases not matched to a gene: 7. The CDR3 has 13 residues. The CDR3 spells CASGQGIIHEQYF. The CDR3 DNA is TGTGCTAGTGGACAGGGGATAATCCACGAGCAGTACTTC.

The chain employs TRBV19 and TRBJ2-3; 8 bases match TRBD1. Germline loops: CDR1 LNHDA, CDR2 SQIVND (reference sequence). V was clipped by 5 bases and J by 5 bases; unmatched bases: 6. CDR3 length equals 14 residues. Here the CDR3 DNA reads TGTGCCAGTAGTCACCGGGACAGGAGAGATACGCAGTATTTT. Translation gives CASSHRDRRDTQYF.

This clonotype occurred a few times. V usage is TRBV6-2 or TRBV6-3 and J usage is TRBJ2-5; 9 nucleotides match TRBD1. The CDR3 extends over 15 amino acids. Germline lookup yields CDR1 MNHEY and CDR2 SVGEGT. The V segment lost 4 bases and the J segment 11 bases; nucleotides outside the gene matches: 14. The CDR3 DNA is TGTGCCAGCAGTTCGGGACAGGGTGGGACCTACTGGCAGTACTTC. Amino acid sequence: CASSSGQGGTYWQYF.

CDR3 region: CASSIGTRGVPDTQYF. The CDR3 region has the DNA TGTGCCAGTAGTATAGGGACTAGAGGGGTCCCAGATACGCAGTATTTT. This chain links TRBV19 with TRBJ2-3; TRBD2 agrees at 7 bases. Germline CDR1 and CDR2: LNHDA and SQIVND (reference sequence). This CDR3 is 16 amino acids long. The trim removed 1 base at V and 4 bases at J, leaving 8 bases unmatched. Complete variable domain (other parts from reference TRBV19 and TRBJ2-3): DGGITQSPKYLFRKEGQNVTLSCEQNLNHDAMYWYRQDPGQGLRLIYYSQIVNDFQKGDIAEGYSVSREKKESFPLTVTSAQKNPTAFYLCASSIGTRGVPDTQYFGPGTRLTVL.

This clonotype was recorded many times. The chain uses TRBV12-3 or TRBV12-4 and TRBJ2-7, with unresolved D. This CDR3 is 12 amino acids long. The V gene lost 5 bases and the J gene lost 1 base, with 6 bases spanning the gap. CDR3 sequence: CASSQPSYEQYF. CDR3 DNA: TGTGCCAGCAGTCAGCCATCCTACGAGCAGTACTTC.

This clonotype has a handful of counts. The rearrangement joins TRBV7-3 to TRBJ2-5; D may correspond to TRBD1 or TRBD2 (5 bases each). The closer fit of TRBJ2-1 to the DNA end suggests the J call may be wrong. CDR3 length equals 13 residues. Germline values: CDR1 SGHTA, CDR2 FQGTGA. Here the CDR3 reads CASSLGPGNEQFF. CDR3 sequence (DNA): TGTGCCAGCAGCTTGGGACCGGGCAATGAGCAGTTCTTC.

The sample holds many counts of this clonotype. The chain joins TRBV29-1 to TRBJ1-2; 9 bases are shared with TRBD1. CDR3 length: 14 residues. V lost 0 bases and J lost 6; bases outside the gene matches: 5. The germline CDR1 and CDR2 sequences are SQVTM and ANQGSEA. CDR3 region: CSVEDPGTGNGYTF. The CDR3 DNA reads TGCAGCGTTGAAGATCCCGGGACAGGGAATGGCTACACCTTC.

This sequence joins TRBV20-1 and TRBJ2-5; D unresolved. The length of the CDR3 is 13 residues. Germline V gene lookup returns CDR1 DFQATT and CDR2 SNEGSKA (reference sequence). The germline V and J ends were trimmed by 6 bases and 3 bases, with 14 bases remaining between them. CDR3 coding DNA: TGCAGTGCCCCGAGAGCGCAGGAAGAGACCCAGTACTTC. Translation: CSAPRAQEETQYF.

This clonotype was detected a few times. This chain links TRBV20-1 with TRBJ2-5; D unresolved. This CDR3 comprises 13 residues. V lost 0 bases to trimming and J lost 8 bases, with 13 bases between them. Germline assignment: CDR1 DFQATT and CDR2 SNEGSKA (reference sequence). In DNA form, the CDR3 reads TGCAGTGCTAGAGAAAAGGGATTAGGAACCCAGTACTTC. This encodes CSAREKGLGTQYF.

V is TRBV7-2 and J is TRBJ2-1, with 13 bases lining up with TRBD2. There are 16 residues in the CDR3. CDR1 is SGHTA and CDR2 is FQGNSA in the germline V gene. Germline trimming cut 3 bases from V and 7 bases from J; bases unmatched to any gene: 6. The CDR3 sequence is CASSFRRTSGSNEQFF. The CDR3, as DNA: TGTGCCAGCAGCTTCCGAAGGACTAGCGGGAGTAATGAGCAGTTCTTC.

The chain carries TRBV3-1 and TRBJ2-5, with a possible D match to TRBD1 (6 bases). Germline values: CDR1 LGHDT, CDR2 YNNKEL (reference sequence). This CDR3 has 14 amino acids. V lost 2 bases, J lost 4 bases, and 11 bases lay in between. The CDR3 sequence is CASSQRDTAETQYF. The DNA of the CDR3 is TGTGCCAGCAGCCAAAGGGACACAGCAGAGACCCAGTACTTC.

V gene TRBV29-1 combines with J gene TRBJ2-5; no firm D call. In germline, CDR1 is SQVTM, CDR2 ANQGSEA. CDR3 length: 12 amino acids. Between the trimmed V and J ends, which lost 4 bases and 5 bases, there was a span of 11 bases. The CDR3 region has the DNA TGCAGCGTTGTCGAAACAGTTGAGACCCAGTACTTC. It specifies CSVVETVETQYF.

Many counts were recorded for this clonotype. The V gene is TRBV6-5, the J gene TRBJ1-4; D uncertain. Germline CDR1 MNHEY, CDR2 SVGAGI. This CDR3 comprises 16 residues. V was trimmed by 4 bases and J by 4 bases, leaving 16 bases between them. As DNA, the CDR3 is TGTGCCAGCAGTTTTACGTCCAGGCCCATTAATGAAAAACTGTTTTTT. As protein: CASSFTSRPINEKLFF.

V and J are TRBV6-1 and TRBJ1-1; TRBD1 agrees at 8 bases. This CDR3 comprises 15 residues. The germline V gene encodes CDR1 MNHNS and CDR2 SASEGT. The DNA of the CDR3 is TGTGCAACACTTGACAGGGGTGTAGGGGACACTGAAGCTTTCTTT. Encoded protein: CATLDRGVGDTEAFF.

This clonotype came up a few times. The chain carries TRBV5-1 and TRBJ1-1; 9 bases map to TRBD1. Germline V gene sequence: CDR1 SGHRS, CDR2 YFSETQ. V lost 1 base and J lost 5; bases outside the gene matches: 6. The CDR3 loop spans 15 amino acids. CDR3 sequence (DNA): TGCGCCAGCAGCTTGTGGGGACAGGGAGTTACTGAAGCTTTCTTT. Residues: CASSLWGQGVTEAFF.

This clonotype was seen more than once but under ten times. The rearrangement uses TRBV27 and TRBJ2-7, with D perhaps TRBD1 or TRBD2 (5 bases each). The CDR3 runs 17 residues. V lost 3 bases and J lost 2, with 20 bases in between. Germline CDR1 reads MNHEY; CDR2 reads SMNVEV (reference sequence). The CDR3 sequence: CASSLVGVPKGTYEQYF. The DNA of the CDR3 is TGTGCCAGCAGTTTGGTGGGGGTCCCTAAGGGAACCTACGAGCAGTACTTC.

This rearrangement joins TRBV20-1 to TRBJ1-5; TRBD1 is a possible D gene (5 bases). V gave up 3 bases and J gave up 3 bases, with 24 bases separating them. Germline CDR1 and CDR2: DFQATT and SNEGSKA (reference sequence). The CDR3 totals 18 residues. The CDR3 DNA reads as TGCAGTGCTAGCAACGGTAAAGCATGGGACCTTAACAATCAGCCCCAGCATTTT. It is translated as CSASNGKAWDLNNQPQHF.

This clonotype was seen more than once but under ten times. The V call is TRBV5-5, the J call TRBJ2-7; D unresolved. Germline V gives CDR1 SGHKS, CDR2 YYEKEE (reference sequence). The germline V and J ends were trimmed by 1 base and 4 bases, with 12 bases remaining between them. This CDR3 spans 14 amino acids. For the CDR3, the DNA is TGTGCCAGCAGCTTGAACAGTCCCTCATACGAGCAGTACTTC. It specifies CASSLNSPSYEQYF. Variable domain in full (rest from reference TRBV5-5 and TRBJ2-7): DAGVTQSPTHLIKTRGQQVTLRCSPISGHKSVSWYQQVLGQGPQFIFQYYEKEERGRGNFPDRFSARQFPNYSSELNVNALLLGDSALYLCASSLNSPSYEQYFGPGTRLTVT.

The sample holds a few counts of this clonotype. The rearrangement joins TRBV20-1 to TRBJ2-5; maybe TRBD1 (5 bases). Near its end, the DNA agrees better with TRBJ2-1, so the J call may be wrong. CDR3 size: 15 residues. Germline values: CDR1 DFQATT, CDR2 SNEGSKA (reference sequence). The CDR3 sequence is CSARDIIQGKNEQFF. As DNA, the CDR3 is TGCAGTGCTAGAGATATTATCCAGGGTAAAAATGAGCAGTTCTTC.

This clonotype was picked up a small number of times. The chain has TRBV29-1 and TRBJ2-2, with a weak D call TRBD2 (5 bases). The CDR3 is 11 residues long. V was cut by 7 bases and J by 7 bases, with 10 bases left in between. CDR1 and CDR2 (germline): SQVTM, ANQGSEA. DNA for the CDR3: TGCAGCGAGCTAGCCGACGGGGAGCTGTTTTTT. Encoded protein: CSELADGELFF.

This clonotype was observed a handful of times. The chain links TRBV3-1 to TRBJ2-2; D is unresolved. The CDR3 contains 13 residues. Trimming stripped 2 bases from V and 5 bases from J, with 6 bases between. Germline V lookup: CDR1 LGHDT, CDR2 YNNKEL (reference sequence). The CDR3 here is CASSQTWTGELFF. The CDR3 bases are TGTGCCAGCAGCCAAACGTGGACCGGGGAGCTGTTTTTT.

V and J are TRBV6-2 or TRBV6-3 and TRBJ2-2; TRBD2 is a possible D gene (6 bases). Per the germline V gene, CDR1 is MNHEY and CDR2 is SVGEGT. Trimming took off 5 bases at V and 4 bases at J, with 14 bases between the two ends. The CDR3 is made up of 15 amino acids. CDR3 sequence: CASSPGGVVTGELFF. CDR3 in DNA: TGTGCCAGCAGTCCCGGAGGGGTTGTCACCGGGGAGCTGTTTTTT.

CDR3 region: CASTYQGVTGELFF. Here the CDR3 DNA reads TGTGCCAGCACCTACCAAGGGGTTACCGGGGAGCTGTTTTTT. The J gene is TRBJ2-2, the V gene TRBV6-6; possible D gene TRBD1, 5 bases. Trimming cost V 7 bases and J 5 bases, with 14 bases left between them. This CDR3 comprises 14 residues. Germline assignment: CDR1 MNHNY and CDR2 SVGAGI (reference sequence).